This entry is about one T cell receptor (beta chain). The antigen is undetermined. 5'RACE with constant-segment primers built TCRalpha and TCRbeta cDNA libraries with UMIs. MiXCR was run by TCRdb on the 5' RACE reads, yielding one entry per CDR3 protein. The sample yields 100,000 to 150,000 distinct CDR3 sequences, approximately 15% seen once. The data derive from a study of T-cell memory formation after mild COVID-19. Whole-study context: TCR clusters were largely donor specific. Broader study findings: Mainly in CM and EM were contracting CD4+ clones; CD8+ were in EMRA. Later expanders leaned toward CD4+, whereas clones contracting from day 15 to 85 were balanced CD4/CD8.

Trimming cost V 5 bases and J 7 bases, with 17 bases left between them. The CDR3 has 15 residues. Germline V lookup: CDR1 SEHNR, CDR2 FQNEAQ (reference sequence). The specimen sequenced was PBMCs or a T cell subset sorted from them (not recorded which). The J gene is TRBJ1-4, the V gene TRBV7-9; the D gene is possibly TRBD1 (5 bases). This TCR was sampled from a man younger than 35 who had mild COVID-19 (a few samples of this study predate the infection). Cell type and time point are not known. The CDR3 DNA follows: TGTGCCAGCAGCAAAACTCGGGGGTTTGGTGAAAAACTGTTTTTT. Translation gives CASSKTRGFGEKLFF.